Each of the 14 T cell receptor beta chains below was sequenced from the same sample in a study of T cell clones after liver transplantation. The method was immunoSEQ multiplex PCR; TCRdb's version includes in-frame clones alone and lacks a portion of them. The sample contains approximately 72,000 clones, around nine tenths of which appear only once. The sequencing used CD4+ T cells from blood, collected before liver transplant. These receptor sequences come from a human donor who received a liver transplant.

This chain connects TRBV5-4 to TRBJ2-1; D tentatively fits TRBD1 or TRBD2 (6 bases each). Germline-derived CDR1 and CDR2 are SGHNT and YYREEE (reference sequence). The CDR3 covers 15 residues. The ends were cut back, 4 bases at V and 0 bases at J, with 11 bases in the middle. As DNA, the CDR3 is TGTGCCAGCAGCCTTGGAGGGGGCTCCTACAATGAGCAGTTCTTC. It encodes CASSLGGGSYNEQFF.

The rearrangement joins TRBV11-1 to TRBJ1-3; D is perhaps TRBD1 (5 bases). CDR1 SGHAT and CDR2 FQDESV come from the germline V gene (reference sequence). The CDR3 consists of 16 residues. With 5 bases removed from V and 0 bases from J, the gap between germline ends came to 14 bases. The CDR3 coding sequence is TGTGCCAGCAGCACCAGGACAATTAGCTCTGGAAACACCATATATTTT. It yields the protein CASSTRTISSGNTIYF.

This clone appeared a few times. This sample includes further DNA sequences coding for the same CDR3. This rearrangement joins TRBV5-1 to TRBJ1-1, with D uncertain. V was shortened by 2 bases and J by 4 bases, with 9 bases between the two germline ends. Per the germline V gene, CDR1 is SGHRS and CDR2 is YFSETQ. CDR3 length: 13 residues. Here the CDR3 reads CASSFGEGTEAFF. CDR3 nucleotide sequence: TGCGCCAGCAGCTTCGGGGAGGGCACTGAAGCTTTCTTT.

This clone was detected only once. V and J are TRBV7-3 and TRBJ2-3; D uncertain. In germline, CDR1 is SGHTA, CDR2 FQGTGA. Trimming stripped 4 bases from V and 6 bases from J, with 8 bases between. This CDR3 comprises 12 residues. CDR3 protein: CASSSSPDTQYF. The DNA for the CDR3 is TGTGCCAGCAGCTCCAGCCCTGATACGCAGTATTTT.

V and J are TRBV5-1 and TRBJ2-3, with 15 positions matching TRBD2. With 4 bases clipped from V and 4 bases from J, the junction kept 4 bases outside the gene matches. Germline CDR1 reads SGHRS; CDR2 reads YFSETQ. CDR3 length equals 16 residues. Here the CDR3 DNA reads TGCGCCAGCAGCGCCGGACTAGCGGGAGGGGCAGATACGCAGTATTTT. It encodes CASSAGLAGGADTQYF.

The CDR3 DNA reads as TGCAGCGTGGGAGTAGCGGGAAGCTCCTACAATGAGCAGTTCTTC. Protein sequence: CSVGVAGSSYNEQFF. J is TRBJ2-1 and V is TRBV29-1, with TRBD2 matching over 8 bases. V was clipped by 6 bases and J by 0 bases; unmatched bases: 7. CDR1 and CDR2 (germline): SQVTM, ANQGSEA. This CDR3 is built from 15 residues.

The chain uses TRBV28 and TRBJ2-5; TRBD1 is a possible D gene (6 bases). Germline CDR1 is MDHEN and CDR2 is SYDVKM. The V end was cut by 2 bases, the J end by 7 bases, with 11 bases between. This CDR3 is built from 13 residues. The CDR3 DNA is TGTGCCAGCAGTTTAGACAGGACGGTGACCCAGTACTTC. It is translated as CASSLDRTVTQYF.

This clone appeared once. This chain connects TRBV5-5 to TRBJ2-3; D may be TRBD2 (6 bases). Germline CDR1 SGHKS, CDR2 YYEKEE (reference sequence). CDR3 length: 15 residues. The V end was cut by 1 base, the J end by 0 bases, with 9 bases between. Written as DNA, the CDR3 is TGTGCCAGCAGCTTGTACGGGGGAAGCACAGATACGCAGTATTTT. Protein product: CASSLYGGSTDTQYF.

The J gene is TRBJ2-7, the V gene TRBV11-3; 7 nucleotides line up with TRBD1. V was pared by 5 bases and J by 2 bases, with 6 bases of the junction left unmatched. The germline V gene has CDR1 SGHNT and CDR2 YENEEA. This CDR3 comprises 14 residues. The chain's CDR3 is CASSRGQWAYEQYF. The CDR3 DNA sequence: TGTGCCAGCAGCCGGGGACAGTGGGCCTACGAGCAGTACTTC.

The chain uses TRBV7-6 and TRBJ1-2; 7 bases fit TRBD1. This CDR3 contains 13 residues. Germline V gene data show CDR1 as SGHVS and CDR2 as FNYEAQ. Trimming removed 6 bases from V and 8 bases from J; junction bases left unmatched: 9. CDR3 nucleotide sequence: TGTGCCAGCAGTCCTACAGGGGCGGGAGGCTACACCTTC. It yields the protein CASSPTGAGGYTF.

V and J are TRBV5-1 and TRBJ2-7, with 7 positions matching TRBD2. CDR3 size: 18 residues. CDR1 is SGHRS and CDR2 is YFSETQ in the germline V gene. With V trimmed by 4 bases and J by 0 bases, 16 bases remained unmatched. The CDR3 loop is CASSLQAGSRSFSYEQYF. The DNA for the CDR3 is TGCGCCAGCAGCCTCCAAGCGGGGAGCCGCTCCTTCTCCTACGAGCAGTACTTC.

This CDR3 reads CATSRGGLAGGYEQYF. The CDR3 coding sequence is TGTGCCACCAGCAGGGGAGGACTAGCGGGAGGCTACGAGCAGTACTTC. This chain connects TRBV15 to TRBJ2-7, with 14 bases aligning to TRBD2. Germline V gene lookup returns CDR1 LNHNV and CDR2 YYDKDF (reference sequence). The CDR3 spans 16 residues. The ends lost 3 bases at V and 3 bases at J; junction bases unmatched: 4. Together with reference TRBV15 and TRBJ2-7, the CDR3 gives the full variable domain: DAMVIQNPRYQVTQFGKPVTLSCSQTLNHNVMYWYQQKSSQAPKLLFHYYDKDFNNEADTPDNFQSRRPNTSFCFLDIRSPGLGDTAMYLCATSRGGLAGGYEQYFGPGTRLTVT.

The V call is TRBV7-8, the J call TRBJ1-1; 9 nucleotides line up with TRBD1. Per the germline V gene, CDR1 is SGHVS and CDR2 is FQNEAQ. J lost 5 bases, V lost 5 bases, and 9 bases had no gene match. CDR3 length: 15 residues. The CDR3 DNA follows: TGTGCCAGCAGCCAATCCGGGACAGGGAGTACTGAAGCTTTCTTT. Its translation: CASSQSGTGSTEAFF.

The gene calls are TRBV7-7 and TRBJ2-2; 11 nucleotides match TRBD2. V lost 6 bases and J lost 7; bases outside the gene matches: 7. CDR1 and CDR2 (germline): SSHAT, FNYEAQ (reference sequence). This CDR3 spans 15 amino acids. This CDR3 reads CASRKLAGEDGELFF. CDR3 coding DNA: TGTGCCAGCAGGAAACTAGCGGGAGAAGACGGGGAGCTGTTTTTT.